This passage covers 9 T cell receptor beta chains from one sample sequenced in a study of control samples from healthy donors and cancer patients. Libraries were prepared by immunoSEQ multiplex PCR; TCRdb keeps only in-frame clonotypes and omits some of them. Of 85,000 to 90,000 clones in the sample, 85% were seen once. Sequenced material: blood. Receptors were obtained from a middle-aged woman in good health.

J is TRBJ1-4 and V is TRBV29-1, with D unclear. Germline V gene lookup returns CDR1 SQVTM and CDR2 ANQGSEA. The length of the CDR3 is 14 residues. V shed 4 bases and J shed 0 bases, with 9 bases lying between them. The CDR3 region is CSVAFHTTNEKLFF. The CDR3 coding sequence is TGCAGCGTTGCCTTCCACACAACTAATGAAAAACTGTTTTTT. The whole variable domain, filled in from reference TRBV29-1 and TRBJ1-4, reads SAVISQKPSRDICQRGTSLTIQCQVDSQVTMMFWYRQQPGQSLTLIATANQGSEATYESGFVIDKFPISRPNLTFSTLTVSNMSPEDSSIYLCSVAFHTTNEKLFFGSGTQLSVL.

The chain employs TRBV4-3 and TRBJ2-7; 9 bases align to TRBD1. Germline values: CDR1 LGHNA, CDR2 YSLEER. The CDR3 sequence is 16 residues long. Trimming cost V 3 bases and J 5 bases; bases outside gene matches: 11. CDR3 coding DNA: TGCGCCAGCAGCCAGCACCGGGACAGGGTTTCTAACGAGCAGTACTTC. Encoded protein: CASSQHRDRVSNEQYF.

This chain joins TRBV24-1 and TRBJ2-3; 7 bases are a match to TRBD1. The germline V gene has CDR1 KGHDR and CDR2 SFDVKD. The CDR3 totals 15 residues. With V trimmed by 2 bases and J by 3 bases, 4 bases remained unmatched. This CDR3 is CATSDSRQGTDTQYF. CDR3 DNA sequence: TGTGCCACCAGTGATTCCAGACAGGGAACAGATACGCAGTATTTT.

The chain links TRBV13 to TRBJ2-3; D is undetermined. This CDR3 is 12 amino acids long. V lost 2 bases, J lost 6 bases, and 6 bases lay in between. Per germline, CDR1 PRHDT and CDR2 FYEKMQ (reference sequence). In DNA form, the CDR3 reads TGTGCCAGCAGCTTATTAAAGGATACGCAGTATTTT. Its translation is CASSLLKDTQYF. The full variable domain, completed using reference TRBV13 and TRBJ2-3, is AAGVIQSPRHLIKEKRETATLKCYPIPRHDTVYWYQQGPGQDPQFLISFYEKMQSDKGSIPDRFSAQQFSDYHSELNMSSLELGDSALYFCASSLLKDTQYFGPGTRLTVL.

A single count supports this clone. V and J are TRBV5-4 and TRBJ1-2, with TRBD1 matching 7 bases. The trim removed 0 bases at V and 8 bases at J, leaving 13 bases unmatched. CDR1 and CDR2 (germline): SGHNT, YYREEE (reference sequence). This CDR3 region has 16 residues. The CDR3, as DNA: TGTGCCAGCAGCTTGGGATCAACAGGGGCCCTAGGAGGCTACACCTTC. It specifies CASSLGSTGALGGYTF.

J is TRBJ2-7 and V is TRBV19; TRBD1 matches at 7 bases. V was clipped by 4 bases and J by 0 bases; unmatched bases: 3. The CDR3 sequence is 14 residues long. In germline, CDR1 is LNHDA, CDR2 SQIVND (reference sequence). CDR3 sequence: CASSTQGFSYEQYF. As DNA, the CDR3 is TGTGCCAGTAGTACACAGGGGTTCTCCTACGAGCAGTACTTC.

DNA for the CDR3: TGTGCCAGTAGGCCGGGACAGGGGGCTACCTACGGAAAGCTGTTTTTT. Amino acids: CASRPGQGATYGKLFF. This chain joins TRBV19 and TRBJ1-4; 12 positions match TRBD1. After removal of 6 bases from V and 14 bases from J, the junction contained 16 bases not matched to a gene. CDR3 size: 16 residues. Germline V gene data show CDR1 as LNHDA and CDR2 as SQIVND (reference sequence).

The rearrangement links TRBV5-1 to TRBJ2-2; D ambiguous. This CDR3 is 17 amino acids long. Germline CDR1 reads SGHRS; CDR2 reads YFSETQ. V was cut by 0 bases and J by 0 bases, with 12 bases left in between. CDR3 loop: CASSLVGSATNTGELFF. CDR3 bases: TGCGCCAGCAGCTTGGTTGGGTCGGCCACGAACACCGGGGAGCTGTTTTTT.

The chain carries TRBV5-6 and TRBJ2-3, with a weak D call TRBD1 (5 bases). The CDR3 spans 15 residues. Germline V lookup: CDR1 SGHDT, CDR2 YYEEEE. The V end lost 4 bases, the J end lost 0 bases, and 12 bases lay between the germline ends. CDR3 sequence reads: CASSLGLGSTDTQYF. The DNA of the CDR3 is TGTGCCAGCAGCCTGGGGCTGGGAAGCACAGATACGCAGTATTTT. Based on the CDR3 plus reference TRBV5-6 and TRBJ2-3, the full variable domain is DAGVTQSPTHLIKTRGQQVTLRCSPKSGHDTVSWYQQALGQGPQFIFQYYEEEERQRGNFPDRFSGHQFPNYSSELNVNALLLGDSALYLCASSLGLGSTDTQYFGPGTRLTVL.